This passage covers 9 T cell receptor beta chains from one sample sequenced in a study of blood T cell repertoires in COVID-19. Clones were sequenced by immunoSEQ multiplex PCR, and TCRdb holds only the in-frame ones, with some missing. The profile shows 120,000 or so clones, approximately 90% of them singletons. Specimen: peripheral blood. The source of these receptors is a man over 45 with acute or convalescent COVID-19.

The chain is built from TRBV29-1 and TRBJ1-1, with unresolved D. This CDR3 has 13 residues. Trimming removed 6 bases at V and 0 bases at J, with 11 bases between. Germline V gene data show CDR1 as SQVTM and CDR2 as ANQGSEA. CDR3 sequence (DNA): TGCAGCGTGAGGACTGATATGAACACTGAAGCTTTCTTT. This gives the protein CSVRTDMNTEAFF.

Here the CDR3 reads CASSNHLAGASTDTQYF. DNA of the CDR3: TGTGCCAGCAGCAACCACCTAGCGGGGGCTAGCACAGATACGCAGTATTTT. The chain joins TRBV11-3 to TRBJ2-3; 10 positions match TRBD2. V shed 5 bases and J 0 bases; nucleotides not matched to a gene: 8. Germline values: CDR1 SGHNT, CDR2 YENEEA. The CDR3 extends over 17 amino acids.

The genes are TRBV29-1 and TRBJ2-3; tentative D call: TRBD2 (5 bases). The CDR3 is 13 residues long. CDR1 and CDR2 from the germline V gene are SQVTM and ANQGSEA. V was cut by 4 bases and J by 1 base, with 9 bases left in between. The CDR3 sequence: CSVAPRGTDTQYF. The CDR3 DNA follows: TGCAGCGTTGCCCCGCGGGGCACAGATACGCAGTATTTT.

This clone was found a few times. The chain links TRBV5-1 to TRBJ1-1; maybe TRBD1 (5 bases). Germline CDR1 and CDR2: SGHRS and YFSETQ. Trimming took 4 bases from V and 2 from J, leaving 9 bases between them. The CDR3 contains 13 residues. This CDR3 reads CASSKQVNTEAFF. The CDR3 bases are TGCGCCAGCAGCAAACAGGTTAACACTGAAGCTTTCTTT.

The chain links TRBV6-1 to TRBJ2-1; TRBD2 aligns across 7 bases. This CDR3 is built from 15 residues. V lost 2 bases, J lost 0 bases, and 1 base stayed unmatched. The V gene's germline CDR1 is MNHNS and CDR2 SASEGT. CDR3 region: CASSERTSSYNEQFF. The CDR3 DNA follows: TGTGCCAGCAGTGAAAGGACTAGCTCCTACAATGAGCAGTTCTTC.

The chain combines TRBV29-1 with TRBJ2-7, with 12 bases identical to TRBD1. J gave up 2 bases and V 4 bases, and 6 bases lay outside the gene matches. CDR1 SQVTM and CDR2 ANQGSEA come from the germline V gene. The CDR3 loop spans 15 amino acids. CDR3 region: CSVVRDRGPTYEQYF. Written as DNA, the CDR3 is TGCAGCGTTGTCCGGGACAGGGGGCCGACCTACGAGCAGTACTTC.

The chain joins TRBV9 to TRBJ2-3, with D maybe TRBD1 (6 bases). Between the trimmed V and J ends, which lost 4 bases and 7 bases, there was a span of 19 bases. Looked up from germline, CDR1 is SGDLS and CDR2 is YYNGEE. This CDR3 region has 15 residues. The CDR3 DNA reads as TGTGCCAGCAGCCCTAGATCAGGGGAAGAAAATACGCAGTATTTT. It codes for CASSPRSGEENTQYF.

A single count supports this clone. The chain uses TRBV6-5 and TRBJ1-4; D remains unclear. The CDR3 sequence is 14 residues long. CDR1 and CDR2 (germline): MNHEY, SVGAGI. V was cut by 2 bases and J by 8 bases, with 12 bases left in between. The CDR3, as DNA: TGTGCCAGCAGTTACAGGCGGGGAGAGGAAAAACTGTTTTTT. It encodes CASSYRRGEEKLFF.

The chain has TRBV18 and TRBJ1-2, with D unresolved. This CDR3 has 13 residues. Trimming pared 6 bases from V and 5 bases from J, leaving 13 bases between. Germline CDR1 and CDR2: KGHSH and LQKENI. This CDR3 reads CASSPQNLYGYTF. The CDR3 DNA sequence: TGTGCCAGCTCGCCTCAGAACCTGTATGGCTACACCTTC. The variable domain in full, with the rest retrieved from reference TRBV18 and TRBJ1-2, is NAGVMQNPRHLVRRRGQEARLRCSPMKGHSHVYWYRQLPEEGLKFMVYLQKENIIDESGMPKERFSAEFPKEGPSILRIQQVVRGDSAAYFCASSPQNLYGYTFGSGTRLTVV.